Presented here are 26 T cell receptor beta chains from one specimen sequenced in a study of CD8+CD57+ T cells in acquired aplastic anemia. Only patients with CD8+CD57+ cell expansion on flow cytometry were chosen for sequencing. Genomic DNA templated the TCR beta VDJ and CDR3 profiling. TCRdb independently ran MiXCR on the reads; one entry per CDR3 protein. The table includes about 200,000 distinct CDR3 sequences, 55% to 65% detected once. The specimen sequenced was sorted CD4+, CD8+, or CD8+CD57+ T cells (not recorded which) from PBMCs. These receptor sequences come from a human donor with aplastic anemia.

The sample holds many counts of this clonotype. The chain joins TRBV19 to TRBJ2-1; possible D gene TRBD1, 5 bases. V was cut by 3 bases and J by 7 bases, with 13 bases left in between. CDR3 length equals 14 residues. Per the germline V gene, CDR1 is LNHDA and CDR2 is SQIVND (reference sequence). The CDR3 nucleotides are TGTGCCAGTAGTATTGGTGGGGCCGGGAATGAGCAGTTCTTC. Protein: CASSIGGAGNEQFF.

The chain has TRBV10-3 and TRBJ1-3; D uncertain. Germline lookup yields CDR1 ENHRY and CDR2 SYGVKD. Trimming removed 4 bases from V and 1 base from J, with 5 bases in between. The CDR3 consists of 13 residues. The CDR3 loop reads CAISGGSGNTIYF. CDR3 in DNA: TGTGCCATCAGTGGAGGATCTGGAAACACCATATATTTT.

V usage is TRBV27 and J usage is TRBJ1-4, with D unresolved. Germline CDR1 reads MNHEY; CDR2 reads SMNVEV (reference sequence). The CDR3 totals 14 residues. V was shortened by 2 bases and J by 7 bases, with 11 bases between the two germline ends. The CDR3 bases are TGTGCCAGCAGTTTAAGTGTAGACGGTGAAAAACTGTTTTTT. Protein sequence: CASSLSVDGEKLFF.

The rearrangement joins TRBV4-1 to TRBJ1-4, with D possibly matching TRBD1 (5 bases). V dropped 3 bases and J dropped 8 bases, with 16 bases sitting between them. The CDR3 is made up of 15 amino acids. Germline V gives CDR1 MGHRA, CDR2 YSYEKL. The CDR3 coding sequence is TGCGCCAGCAGCCACCCTAACAGGAAGGACGAAAAACTGTTTTTT. Translated: CASSHPNRKDEKLFF.

This clonotype appeared a few times. At one boundary the junction diverges from the germline segment, which might be a read error. The rearrangement links TRBV20-1 to TRBJ1-1; D gene uncertain. Per the germline V gene, CDR1 is DFQATT and CDR2 is SNEGSKA (reference sequence). The CDR3 is 11 residues long. CDR3 loop: CSAREATEAFF. Here the CDR3 DNA reads TGCAGTGCTAGAGAGGCCACTGAGGCTTTCTTT.

The table lists this clonotype with many counts. The chain combines TRBV12-3 or TRBV12-4 with TRBJ2-7; 14 bases agree with TRBD2. V shed 6 bases, J shed 3 bases, and the junction held 10 bases outside the gene matches. The CDR3 spans 17 residues. This CDR3 reads CASSPTSGGATLYEQYF. CDR3 in DNA: TGTGCCAGCAGCCCGACTAGCGGGGGGGCGACTCTCTACGAGCAGTACTTC.

This CDR3 is CASTASPGLAGGYTGELFF. CDR3 in DNA: TGTGCCAGCACTGCATCTCCGGGACTAGCGGGAGGATACACCGGGGAGCTGTTTTTT. The chain combines TRBV12-3 or TRBV12-4 with TRBJ2-2, with 15 bases lining up with TRBD2. Unmatched junction bases numbered 12, after V lost 7 bases and J lost 3 bases. This CDR3 is built from 19 residues.

The J gene is TRBJ1-2, the V gene TRBV7-3; 12 bases are shared with TRBD1. V lost 9 bases to trimming and J lost 6 bases; unmatched junction nucleotides: 8. This CDR3 region has 14 residues. Germline V gene data show CDR1 as SGHTA and CDR2 as FQGTGA. The CDR3 loop is CASSMGQGANGYTF. Written as DNA, the CDR3 is TGTGCCAGTAGTATGGGACAGGGGGCCAATGGCTACACCTTC.

The chain couples TRBV2 to TRBJ2-2, with D perhaps matching TRBD1 (5 bases). Trimming left V 6 bases short and J 2 bases short, with 13 bases between. From germline, CDR1 is SNHLY and CDR2 FYNNEI. The CDR3 has 15 residues. The CDR3 region has the DNA TGTGCCAGCAGGGCGGTACAGGTAAACACCGGGGAGCTGTTTTTT. It is translated as CASRAVQVNTGELFF.

A word on this clonotype: The junction shows a germline mismatch at one end, possibly a read error. The V and J genes are TRBV4-1 and TRBJ2-7; 7 nucleotides align to TRBD2. Germline loops: CDR1 MGHRA, CDR2 YSYEKL. This CDR3 region has 16 residues. Here the CDR3 reads CASSPIRGEGSDERYF. As DNA, the CDR3 is TGCGCCAGCAGCCCCATCCGCGGGGAGGGGAGCGACGAGCGGTACTTC.

The rearrangement joins TRBV10-1 to TRBJ1-1; D might be TRBD1 (6 bases). The CDR3 contains 14 residues. Germline V gene lookup returns CDR1 WNHNN and CDR2 SYGVQD (reference sequence). The V gene lost 5 bases and the J gene lost 1 base, with 11 bases spanning the gap. The CDR3 nucleotides are TGCGCCAGCAGTCGAACGACAGGGAACACTGAAGCTTTCTTT. This encodes CASSRTTGNTEAFF.

The genes are TRBV25-1 and TRBJ2-2, with D possibly being TRBD1 (6 bases). Trimming shortened V by 6 bases and J by 5 bases, and 13 bases separated the two germline ends. The V gene's germline CDR1 is MGHDK and CDR2 SYGVNS. The CDR3 consists of 14 residues. The CDR3 here is CASRGQSGTGELFF. CDR3 coding DNA: TGTGCCAGCAGAGGACAGTCGGGGACCGGGGAGCTGTTTTTT.

This clonotype was detected many times. The chain has TRBV19 and TRBJ1-1; possible D gene TRBD1, 5 bases. CDR1 is LNHDA, CDR2 SQIVND, per germline (reference sequence). Trimming shortened V by 6 bases and J by 3 bases, and 8 bases separated the two germline ends. The CDR3 contains 12 residues. CDR3 loop: CASSDSYTEAFF. In nucleotides, the CDR3 is TGTGCCAGTAGCGACAGCTACACTGAAGCTTTCTTT.

The chain links TRBV7-9 to TRBJ2-7; D is uncertain. This CDR3 spans 13 amino acids. V was trimmed by 5 bases and J by 7 bases, leaving 15 bases between them. Germline CDR1 is SEHNR and CDR2 is FQNEAQ (reference sequence). CDR3 nucleotides: TGTGCCAGCAGCCCCGGCAGTTCCGGGGAGCAGTACTTC. Its protein is CASSPGSSGEQYF.

This clonotype occurred a few times. This chain links TRBV15 with TRBJ2-5; TRBD2 might be the D (5 bases). The CDR3 sequence is 17 residues long. Germline CDR1 LNHNV, CDR2 YYDKDF (reference sequence). Trimming stripped 0 bases from V and 5 bases from J, with 19 bases between. CDR3 in amino acids: CATSRDFLRERGETQYF. The CDR3 DNA sequence: TGTGCCACCAGCAGAGATTTCCTCCGAGAGAGAGGGGAGACCCAGTACTTC. The full variable domain, in which reference TRBV15 and TRBJ2-5 provide the parts outside the CDR3, is DAMVIQNPRYQVTQFGKPVTLSCSQTLNHNVMYWYQQKSSQAPKLLFHYYDKDFNNEADTPDNFQSRRPNTSFCFLDIRSPGLGDTAMYLCATSRDFLRERGETQYFGPGTRLLVL.

A note on this clonotype: The junction departs from the called germline gene at one end, perhaps through a read error. V usage is TRBV11-1 and J usage is TRBJ2-1; 7 bases line up with TRBD2. The length of the CDR3 is 17 residues. CDR1 is SGHAT and CDR2 is FQDESV in the germline V gene (reference sequence). The CDR3 reads CASSLALGGDSYNEQFF. The CDR3 DNA reads TGTGCCAGCAGCTTAGCGCTGGGGGGGGACTCCTACAATGAACAGTTCTTC.

The chain combines TRBV9 with TRBJ2-5, with TRBD2 matching over 9 bases. Germline V gene lookup returns CDR1 SGDLS and CDR2 YYNGEE. Trimming cost V 4 bases and J 3 bases; bases outside gene matches: 4. This CDR3 is 14 amino acids long. In nucleotides, the CDR3 is TGTGCCAGCAGCACGCCTAGCGGGAAAGAGACCCAGTACTTC. Its protein product is CASSTPSGKETQYF.

This chain joins TRBV7-8 and TRBJ1-2; TRBD1 might be the D (5 bases). The V end lost 4 bases, the J end lost 7 bases, and 25 bases lay between the germline ends. Germline CDR1 SGHVS, CDR2 FQNEAQ. The CDR3 is 17 residues long. The CDR3 reads CASSSDPQGVRVGGYTF. DNA for the CDR3: TGTGCCAGCAGCTCCGACCCCCAGGGTGTGAGGGTTGGTGGCTACACCTTC. The whole variable domain, remainder taken from reference TRBV7-8 and TRBJ1-2, is GAGVSQSPRYKVAKRGQDVALRCDPISGHVSLFWYQQALGQGPEFLTYFQNEAQLDKSGLPSDRFFAERPEGSVSTLKIQRTQQEDSAVYLCASSSDPQGVRVGGYTFGSGTRLTVV.

V usage is TRBV5-1 and J usage is TRBJ2-2; D remains ambiguous. CDR1 and CDR2 (germline): SGHRS, YFSETQ. V was cut by 0 bases and J by 2 bases, with 11 bases left in between. The CDR3 totals 16 residues. DNA of the CDR3: TGCGCCAGCAGCTTGGTTCCGGTGCAAAACACCGGGGAGCTGTTTTTT. Translation gives CASSLVPVQNTGELFF.

The rearrangement links TRBV20-1 to TRBJ2-3, with 9 bases lining up with TRBD1. V gave up 4 bases and J gave up 2 bases; unmatched junction bases: 7. CDR1 DFQATT and CDR2 SNEGSKA come from the germline V gene (reference sequence). CDR3 length equals 15 residues. The CDR3 region is CSAKTGGSDTDTQYF. In DNA, the CDR3 is TGCAGTGCTAAGACAGGGGGTTCAGACACAGATACGCAGTATTTT.

This clonotype was recorded a few times. This may be a read error, as it is one base from a much larger clone. This sequence joins TRBV24-1 and TRBJ2-7, with D possibly TRBD1 on 5 matching bases. The CDR3 loop spans 14 amino acids. Germline V gene sequence: CDR1 KGHDR, CDR2 SFDVKD. The CDR3 coding sequence is TGTGCCACCAGTGATTTAGGGGTCTCCTACGAGCGGTACTTC. As protein: CATSDLGVSYERYF.

The chain carries TRBV9 and TRBJ2-3; 7 bases fit TRBD2. The V gene end was trimmed by 4 bases and the J gene end by 3 bases; junction bases not matched to a gene: 11. The length of the CDR3 is 16 residues. Germline V gives CDR1 SGDLS, CDR2 YYNGEE. The CDR3 protein is CASSPSREGWTDTQYF. The DNA for the CDR3 is TGTGCCAGCAGCCCATCGAGGGAGGGGTGGACAGATACGCAGTATTTT.

In this sample, this clonotype turned up once. V and J are TRBV7-3 and TRBJ2-2; D not resolved. CDR3 length equals 15 residues. Trimming removed 0 bases at V and 3 bases at J, with 8 bases between. Germline CDR1 SGHTA, CDR2 FQGTGA. In DNA, the CDR3 is TGTGCCAGCAGCTTAACGAGGAGCGACACCGGGGAGCTGTTTTTT. Its translation is CASSLTRSDTGELFF.

J is TRBJ2-3 and V is TRBV13; D is unclear. V dropped 0 bases and J dropped 5 bases, with 12 bases sitting between them. The CDR3 is made up of 15 amino acids. Germline lookup yields CDR1 PRHDT and CDR2 FYEKMQ (reference sequence). This chain's CDR3 is CASSLGRSPGDTQYF. The CDR3 nucleotides are TGTGCCAGCAGCTTAGGACGGTCTCCCGGAGATACGCAGTATTTT.

CDR3 nucleotide sequence: TGTGCCAGCAGCTTAAATGTTGAGACCTGGCAGTACTTC. It yields the protein CASSLNVETWQYF. V gene TRBV7-8 combines with J gene TRBJ2-7; no reliable D call. CDR1 and CDR2 from the germline V gene are SGHVS and FQNEAQ. CDR3 length: 13 amino acids. V lost 2 bases and J lost 9, with 14 bases in between. Filled out from reference TRBV7-8 and TRBJ2-7, the complete variable domain reads GAGVSQSPRYKVAKRGQDVALRCDPISGHVSLFWYQQALGQGPEFLTYFQNEAQLDKSGLPSDRFFAERPEGSVSTLKIQRTQQEDSAVYLCASSLNVETWQYFGPGTRLTVT.

Remarks on this clonotype: Mismatch with germline at one junction end may stem from a read error. The V call is TRBV2, the J call TRBJ2-1, with D hard to call. From germline, CDR1 is SNHLY and CDR2 FYNNEI. This CDR3 comprises 13 residues. CDR3 DNA sequence: TGTGTCAGCAGTGTGAGCGATTACAATCAGCAGTTCTTC. Protein: CVSSVSDYNQQFF.